Listed below are T cell receptor beta chains from one sample, sequenced in a study of T cells after posttransplantation cyclophosphamide. Sequenced by immunoSEQ multiplex PCR; TCRdb stores in-frame clones only, minus some. The profile shows around 43,000 clones, around 91% of them singletons. Sequenced sample: PBMCs. The source of these receptors is a woman aged 50 to 60 in good health and a related stem cell transplant donor. CDR3s include the opening cysteine and the closing phenylalanine or tryptophan. The D gene is left open where the match is weak. Some rows have no size entry. The others give once, few or many, or a class for an expanded clone.

abundance: once; v_gene: TRBV2; d_gene: .; j_gene: TRBJ2-1; CDR3aa: CASSLPLNEQFF; CDR3nt: TGTGCCAGCAGTCTCCCCCTCAATGAGCAGTTCTTC
abundance: .; v_gene: TRBV18; d_gene: .; j_gene: TRBJ1-6; CDR3aa: CASSPTGDNSPLHF; CDR3nt: TGTGCCAGCTCACCGACGGGAGATAATTCACCCCTCCACTTT
abundance: .; v_gene: TRBV4-1; d_gene: .; j_gene: TRBJ1-5; CDR3aa: CASSQEGGDQPQHF; CDR3nt: TGCGCCAGCAGCCAAGAAGGAGGGGATCAGCCCCAGCATTTT
abundance: .; v_gene: TRBV7-9; d_gene: TRBD1; j_gene: TRBJ2-7; CDR3aa: CASSPGTGKTYEQYF; CDR3nt: TGTGCCAGCAGCCCAGGGACAGGGAAAACATACGAGCAGTACTTC
abundance: .; v_gene: TRBV11-2; d_gene: TRBD1; j_gene: TRBJ1-5; CDR3aa: CASRSRGQGHQPQHF; CDR3nt: TGTGCCAGCAGATCCCGGGGACAGGGACATCAGCCCCAGCATTTT
abundance: .; v_gene: TRBV13; d_gene: .; j_gene: TRBJ2-5; CDR3aa: CASSQGQETQYF; CDR3nt: TGTGCCAGCTCACAGGGCCAAGAGACCCAGTACTTC
abundance: .; v_gene: TRBV29-1; d_gene: TRBD1; j_gene: TRBJ2-7; CDR3aa: CSVIKTGDFYEQYF; CDR3nt: TGCAGCGTCATTAAGACAGGGGACTTCTACGAGCAGTACTTC
abundance: .; v_gene: TRBV25-1; d_gene: .; j_gene: TRBJ1-4; CDR3aa: CASTQGVYEKLFF; CDR3nt: TGTGCCAGCACACAGGGAGTGTATGAAAAACTGTTTTTT
abundance: few; v_gene: TRBV10-1; d_gene: .; j_gene: TRBJ2-1; CDR3aa: CASSESPESGEQFF; CDR3nt: TGCGCCAGCAGTGAAAGCCCCGAATCAGGCGAGCAGTTCTTC
abundance: once; v_gene: TRBV5-1; d_gene: .; j_gene: TRBJ1-2; CDR3aa: CASSLPGGNYGYTF; CDR3nt: TGCGCCAGCAGCTTGCCCGGGGGGAACTATGGCTACACCTTC
abundance: .; v_gene: TRBV7-3; d_gene: TRBD1; j_gene: TRBJ1-1; CDR3aa: CASSSQGLVTEAFF; CDR3nt: TGTGCCAGCAGCTCACAGGGGCTGGTCACTGAAGCTTTCTTT
abundance: .; v_gene: TRBV19; d_gene: TRBD2; j_gene: TRBJ2-1; CDR3aa: CASASGTTSYNEQFF; CDR3nt: TGTGCCAGTGCCTCCGGGACTACCTCCTACAATGAGCAGTTCTTC
abundance: .; v_gene: TRBV6-5; d_gene: TRBD1; j_gene: TRBJ2-7; CDR3aa: CASTKVGTVNEQYF; CDR3nt: TGTGCCAGCACCAAAGTGGGGACAGTAAACGAGCAGTACTTC
abundance: .; v_gene: TRBV2; d_gene: .; j_gene: TRBJ2-5; CDR3aa: CASSGSREETQYF; CDR3nt: TGTGCCAGCAGTGGATCTCGCGAGGAGACCCAGTACTTC
abundance: .; v_gene: TRBV7-9; d_gene: .; j_gene: TRBJ2-4; CDR3aa: CASNDSPAKNIQYF; CDR3nt: TGTGCCAGCAACGACAGCCCAGCCAAAAACATTCAGTACTTC
abundance: .; v_gene: TRBV7-8; d_gene: .; j_gene: TRBJ2-1; CDR3aa: CASSVRDYNEQFF; CDR3nt: TGTGCCAGCAGCGTCCGGGACTACAATGAGCAGTTCTTC
abundance: .; v_gene: TRBV5-1; d_gene: TRBD2; j_gene: TRBJ2-7; CDR3aa: CASSLMGGYEQYF; CDR3nt: TGCGCCAGCAGCTTGATGGGGGGGTACGAGCAGTACTTC
abundance: .; v_gene: TRBV27; d_gene: TRBD2; j_gene: TRBJ2-7; CDR3aa: CASSLSSGTSLYEQYF; CDR3nt: TGTGCCAGCAGTTTATCTTCCGGGACTAGCCTTTACGAGCAGTACTTC
abundance: once; v_gene: TRBV18; d_gene: TRBD1; j_gene: TRBJ2-4; CDR3aa: CASSPVGTGKNIQYF; CDR3nt: TGTGCCAGCTCACCTGTCGGGACAGGGAAAAACATTCAGTACTTC
abundance: .; v_gene: TRBV28; d_gene: .; j_gene: TRBJ1-3; CDR3aa: CASSINPGNTIYF; CDR3nt: TGTGCCAGCAGTATAAATCCTGGAAACACCATATATTTT
abundance: .; v_gene: TRBV5-1; d_gene: TRBD2; j_gene: TRBJ2-6; CDR3aa: CASSWGGSGANVLTF; CDR3nt: TGCGCCAGCAGTTGGGGGGGCTCTGGGGCCAACGTCCTGACTTTC
abundance: .; v_gene: TRBV9; d_gene: .; j_gene: TRBJ2-5; CDR3aa: CASSPHADSRETQYF; CDR3nt: TGTGCCAGCAGCCCTCATGCGGACAGCCGGGAGACCCAGTACTTC
abundance: .; v_gene: TRBV4-2; d_gene: TRBD1; j_gene: TRBJ1-6; CDR3aa: CASSQGRDRANSPLHF; CDR3nt: TGTGCCAGCAGCCAAGGCCGGGACAGGGCAAATTCACCCCTCCACTTT
abundance: .; v_gene: TRBV6-1; d_gene: TRBD1; j_gene: TRBJ2-4; CDR3aa: CASSENRGKNIQYF; CDR3nt: TGTGCCAGCAGTGAAAACAGGGGCAAAAACATTCAGTACTTC
abundance: once; v_gene: TRBV7-8; d_gene: .; j_gene: TRBJ2-1; CDR3aa: CASSASGRDFYNEQFF; CDR3nt: TGTGCCAGCAGCGCCAGCGGACGGGATTTTTACAATGAGCAGTTCTTC
abundance: .; v_gene: TRBV27; d_gene: TRBD1; j_gene: TRBJ1-1; CDR3aa: CASSLLESRGVSFF; CDR3nt: TGTGCCAGCAGTTTATTAGAGTCCAGGGGGGTCTCTTTCTTT
abundance: .; v_gene: TRBV6-5; d_gene: TRBD1; j_gene: TRBJ1-5; CDR3aa: CATGDRNQPQHF; CDR3nt: TGTGCCACCGGGGACAGAAATCAGCCCCAGCATTTT
abundance: .; v_gene: TRBV28; d_gene: TRBD1; j_gene: TRBJ2-3; CDR3aa: CARGQEDRGFGGASTDTQYF; CDR3nt: TGTGCCAGGGGCCAAGAGGACAGGGGATTCGGGGGAGCGAGCACAGATACGCAGTATTTT
abundance: once; v_gene: TRBV29-1; d_gene: .; j_gene: TRBJ1-2; CDR3aa: CSVVAGDYGYTF; CDR3nt: TGCAGCGTTGTCGCGGGCGACTATGGCTACACCTTC
abundance: .; v_gene: TRBV14; d_gene: .; j_gene: TRBJ1-4; CDR3aa: CASSQDGGASNEKLFF; CDR3nt: TGTGCCAGCAGCCAAGATGGTGGGGCCTCTAATGAAAAACTGTTTTTT
abundance: .; v_gene: TRBV29-1; d_gene: .; j_gene: TRBJ2-3; CDR3aa: CSVVTGRRTDTQYF; CDR3nt: TGCAGCGTAGTGACAGGGAGGCGCACAGATACGCAGTATTTT
abundance: once; v_gene: TRBV15; d_gene: TRBD1; j_gene: TRBJ1-1; CDR3aa: CATSGDRVGEAFF; CDR3nt: TGTGCCACCAGCGGAGACAGGGTAGGTGAAGCTTTCTTT
abundance: .; v_gene: TRBV27; d_gene: TRBD1; j_gene: TRBJ1-2; CDR3aa: CASRGQGSDGYTF; CDR3nt: TGTGCCAGCAGGGGACAGGGTAGCGATGGCTACACCTTC
abundance: .; v_gene: TRBV11-3; d_gene: .; j_gene: TRBJ2-2; CDR3aa: CASSRARDYTGELFF; CDR3nt: TGTGCCAGCAGCCGGGCCAGGGATTACACCGGGGAGCTGTTTTTT
abundance: .; v_gene: TRBV7-2; d_gene: TRBD1; j_gene: TRBJ2-7; CDR3aa: CASRTGGAGSYEQYF; CDR3nt: TGTGCCAGCAGGACAGGGGGGGCAGGGTCCTACGAGCAGTACTTC
abundance: once; v_gene: TRBV11-2; d_gene: TRBD2; j_gene: TRBJ2-7; CDR3aa: CASSPRTSGLSYEQYF; CDR3nt: TGTGCCAGCAGCCCCCGGACTAGCGGCTTATCCTACGAGCAGTACTTC
abundance: .; v_gene: TRBV2; d_gene: .; j_gene: TRBJ2-7; CDR3aa: CASSEGKGIPYEQYF; CDR3nt: TGTGCCAGCAGTGAGGGGAAGGGGATCCCCTACGAGCAGTACTTC
abundance: .; v_gene: TRBV7-3; d_gene: TRBD2; j_gene: TRBJ2-3; CDR3aa: CASSLTGGRAGTDTQYF; CDR3nt: TGTGCCAGCAGCCTTACGGGCGGGAGGGCTGGCACAGATACGCAGTATTTT
abundance: .; v_gene: TRBV19; d_gene: TRBD1; j_gene: TRBJ1-5; CDR3aa: CASSHGQGGNQPQHF; CDR3nt: TGTGCCAGTAGTCATGGACAGGGAGGCAATCAGCCCCAGCATTTT
abundance: .; v_gene: TRBV7-2; d_gene: TRBD1; j_gene: TRBJ2-3; CDR3aa: CASSSRTGVTDTQYF; CDR3nt: TGTGCCAGCAGCTCCCGGACAGGCGTCACAGATACGCAGTATTTT
abundance: .; v_gene: TRBV18; d_gene: .; j_gene: TRBJ2-7; CDR3aa: CASSSGTRSYEQYF; CDR3nt: TGTGCCAGCTCATCCGGGACTCGATCCTACGAGCAGTACTTC
abundance: .; v_gene: TRBV5-1; d_gene: .; j_gene: TRBJ2-4; CDR3aa: CASSLGQLWAKNIQYF; CDR3nt: TGCGCCAGCAGCTTGGGACAATTATGGGCCAAAAACATTCAGTACTTC